This T cell receptor (beta chain) was identified in a study of regulatory T cells in long-lasting Graves disease. According to the study, TCR beta libraries were built with iRepertoire HTBI primers and CDR3-region Arm-PCR. TCRdb re-called the multiplex PCR reads with MiXCR, one entry per CDR3 protein. The repertoire holds hundreds of thousands of distinct CDR3 sequences, roughly 16% seen once, with roughly 25% in the top ten. Of note for this clonotype: A much larger clonotype is one base distant, so this may be a read error.

Time point meaning: newly diagnosed GD, antithyroid drugs for less than 3 months. After RNA was extracted from PBMCs, the TCR library was made from it. The data also belong to a second study, concerning T cells in Graves' hyperthyroidism and ophthalmopathy.

The input for sequencing was peripheral blood mononuclear cells (PBMCs), taken at new diagnosis, from a patient treated with antithyroid drugs. The clonotype originates from a woman aged 40-60 years with Graves disease.

This CDR3 reads CAISEGQRETQYF. CDR3 coding DNA: TGTGCCATCAGTGAGGGGCAGCGAGAGACCCAGTACTTC. The J gene is TRBJ2-5, the V gene TRBV10-3; D is unclear. The CDR3 loop spans 13 amino acids. Between the trimmed V and J ends, which lost 2 bases and 4 bases, there was a span of 8 bases. CDR1 ENHRY and CDR2 SYGVKD come from the germline V gene.